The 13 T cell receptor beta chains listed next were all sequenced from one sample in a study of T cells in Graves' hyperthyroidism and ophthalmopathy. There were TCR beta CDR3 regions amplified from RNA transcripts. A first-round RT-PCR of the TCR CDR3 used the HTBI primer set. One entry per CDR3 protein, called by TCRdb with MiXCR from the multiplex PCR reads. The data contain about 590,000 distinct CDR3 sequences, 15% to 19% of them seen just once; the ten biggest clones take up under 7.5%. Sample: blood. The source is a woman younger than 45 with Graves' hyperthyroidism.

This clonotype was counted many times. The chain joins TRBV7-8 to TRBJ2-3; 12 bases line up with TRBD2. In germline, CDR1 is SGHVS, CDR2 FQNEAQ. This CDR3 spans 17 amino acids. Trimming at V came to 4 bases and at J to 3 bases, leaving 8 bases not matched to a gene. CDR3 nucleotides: TGTGCCAGCAGCTCACGTTCTAGCGGGAGGGCGACAGATACGCAGTATTTT. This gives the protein CASSSRSSGRATDTQYF.

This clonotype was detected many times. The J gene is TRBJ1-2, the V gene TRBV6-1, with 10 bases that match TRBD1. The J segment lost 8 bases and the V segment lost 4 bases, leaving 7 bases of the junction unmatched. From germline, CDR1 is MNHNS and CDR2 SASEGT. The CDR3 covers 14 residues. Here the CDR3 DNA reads TGTGCCAGCAGTGCCCGGGACAGGGGCTTAGGCTACACCTTC. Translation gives CASSARDRGLGYTF.

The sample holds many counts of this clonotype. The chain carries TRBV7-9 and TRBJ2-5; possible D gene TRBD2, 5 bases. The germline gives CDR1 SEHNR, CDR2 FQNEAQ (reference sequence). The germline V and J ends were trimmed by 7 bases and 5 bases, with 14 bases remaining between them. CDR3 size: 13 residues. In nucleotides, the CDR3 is TGTGCCAGCACCCTGAGGGCGGAGGAGACCCAGTACTTC. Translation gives CASTLRAEETQYF.

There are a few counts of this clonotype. CDR3 sequence (DNA): TGTGCCACCAGTGACCAGGGACTAGCGGGAGGGGATTACAATGAGCAGTTCTTC. This codes for CATSDQGLAGGDYNEQFF. The chain employs TRBV24-1 and TRBJ2-1; 16 bases match TRBD2. Germline V gene lookup returns CDR1 KGHDR and CDR2 SFDVKD. With V trimmed by 4 bases and J by 4 bases, 6 bases remained unmatched. CDR3 length: 18 residues.

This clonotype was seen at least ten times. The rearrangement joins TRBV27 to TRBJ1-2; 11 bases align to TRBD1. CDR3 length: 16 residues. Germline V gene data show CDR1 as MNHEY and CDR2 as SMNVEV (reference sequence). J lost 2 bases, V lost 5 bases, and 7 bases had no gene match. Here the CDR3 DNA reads TGTGCCAGCAGTGGGACAGGGGGAATGGGCAACTATGGCTACACCTTC. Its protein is CASSGTGGMGNYGYTF.

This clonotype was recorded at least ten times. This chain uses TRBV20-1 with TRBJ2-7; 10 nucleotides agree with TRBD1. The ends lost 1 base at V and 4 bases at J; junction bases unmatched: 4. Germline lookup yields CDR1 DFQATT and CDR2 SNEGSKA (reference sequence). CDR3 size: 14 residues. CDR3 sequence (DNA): TGCAGTGCTAGAGGGTGGGACAGGGGTTACGAGCAGTACTTC. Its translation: CSARGWDRGYEQYF.

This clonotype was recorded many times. CDR3 region: CASSGHGEGSSPLHF. The CDR3 DNA is TGTGCCAGCAGCGGACATGGGGAGGGGAGCTCACCCCTCCACTTT. The genes are TRBV7-9 and TRBJ1-6, with D perhaps matching TRBD1 (5 bases). Germline V gene data show CDR1 as SEHNR and CDR2 as FQNEAQ (reference sequence). V lost 5 bases, J lost 10 bases, and 18 bases lay in between. The CDR3 runs to 15 residues.

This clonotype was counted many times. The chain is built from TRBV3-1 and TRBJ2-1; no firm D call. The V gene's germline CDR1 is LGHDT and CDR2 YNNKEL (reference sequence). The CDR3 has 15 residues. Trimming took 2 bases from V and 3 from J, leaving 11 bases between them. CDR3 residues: CASSQRSTDYNEQFF. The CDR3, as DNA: TGTGCCAGCAGCCAACGCAGCACCGACTACAATGAGCAGTTCTTC.

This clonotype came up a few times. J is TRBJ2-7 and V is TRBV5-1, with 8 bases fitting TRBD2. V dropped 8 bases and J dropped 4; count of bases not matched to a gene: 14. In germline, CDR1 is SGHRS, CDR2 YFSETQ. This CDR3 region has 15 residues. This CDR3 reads CASSSGPGREYEQYF. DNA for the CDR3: TGCGCCAGTTCCTCGGGGCCCGGGAGGGAATACGAGCAGTACTTC.

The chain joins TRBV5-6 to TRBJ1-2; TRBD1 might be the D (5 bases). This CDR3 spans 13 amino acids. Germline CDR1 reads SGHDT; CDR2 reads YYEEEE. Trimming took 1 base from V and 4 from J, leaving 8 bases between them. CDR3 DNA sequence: TGTGCCAGCAGCTTGCGGGGGATCTATGGCTACACCTTC. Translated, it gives CASSLRGIYGYTF.

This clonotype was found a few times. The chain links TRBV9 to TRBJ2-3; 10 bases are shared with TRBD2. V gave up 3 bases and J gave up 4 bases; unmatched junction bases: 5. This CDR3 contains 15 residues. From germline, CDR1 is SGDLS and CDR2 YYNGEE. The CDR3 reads CASSASGSFPDTQYF. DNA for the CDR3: TGTGCCAGCAGCGCTAGCGGGAGTTTCCCAGATACGCAGTATTTT.

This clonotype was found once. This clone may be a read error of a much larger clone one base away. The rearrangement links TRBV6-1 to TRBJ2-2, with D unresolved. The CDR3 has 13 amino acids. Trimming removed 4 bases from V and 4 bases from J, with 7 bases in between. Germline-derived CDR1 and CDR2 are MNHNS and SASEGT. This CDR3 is CASSAQSTGELFF. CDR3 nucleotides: TGTGCCAGCAGTGCTCAGAGCACCGGGGAGCTGTTTTTT.

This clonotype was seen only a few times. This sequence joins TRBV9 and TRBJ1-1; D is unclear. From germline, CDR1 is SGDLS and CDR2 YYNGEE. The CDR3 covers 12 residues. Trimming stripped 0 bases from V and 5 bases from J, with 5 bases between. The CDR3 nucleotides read TGTGCCAGCAGCGTAGACGGAACTGAAGCTTTCTTT. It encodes CASSVDGTEAFF.